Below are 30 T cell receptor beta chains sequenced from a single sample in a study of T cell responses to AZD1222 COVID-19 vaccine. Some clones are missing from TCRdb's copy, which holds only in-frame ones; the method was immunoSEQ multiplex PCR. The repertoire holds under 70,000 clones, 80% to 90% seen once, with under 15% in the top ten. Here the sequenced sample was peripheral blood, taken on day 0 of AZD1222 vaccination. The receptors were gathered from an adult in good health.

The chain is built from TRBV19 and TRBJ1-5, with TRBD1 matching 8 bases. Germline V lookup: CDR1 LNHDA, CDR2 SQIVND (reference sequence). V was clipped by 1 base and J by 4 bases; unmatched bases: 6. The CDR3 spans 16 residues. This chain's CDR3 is CASSIGWTGPNQPQHF. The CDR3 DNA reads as TGTGCCAGTAGTATAGGTTGGACAGGGCCTAATCAGCCCCAGCATTTT.

The chain's CDR3 is CASSSNRGYEQFF. CDR3 sequence (DNA): TGTGCCAGCAGTTCCAACAGGGGATATGAGCAGTTCTTC. This chain connects TRBV7-2 to TRBJ2-1; 7 bases are shared with TRBD1. Germline V lookup: CDR1 SGHTA, CDR2 FQGNSA. CDR3 length: 13 residues. J gave up 8 bases and V 6 bases, and 7 bases lay outside the gene matches. The full variable domain, completed using reference TRBV7-2 and TRBJ2-1, is GAGVSQSPSNKVTEKGKDVELRCDPISGHTALYWYRQSLGQGLEFLIYFQGNSAPDKSGLPSDRFSAERTGGSVSTLTIQRTQQEDSAVYLCASSSNRGYEQFFGPGTRLTVL.

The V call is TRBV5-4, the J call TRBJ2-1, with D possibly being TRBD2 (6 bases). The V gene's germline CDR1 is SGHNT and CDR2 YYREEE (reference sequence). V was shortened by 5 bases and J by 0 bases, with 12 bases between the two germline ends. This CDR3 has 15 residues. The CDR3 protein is CASSRDFSSYNEQFF. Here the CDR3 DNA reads TGTGCCAGCAGTCGGGACTTTAGCTCCTACAATGAGCAGTTCTTC. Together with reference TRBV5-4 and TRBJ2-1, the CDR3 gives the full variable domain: ETGVTQSPTHLIKTRGQQVTLRCSSQSGHNTVSWYQQALGQGPQFIFQYYREEENGRGNFPPRFSGLQFPNYSSELNVNALELDDSALYLCASSRDFSSYNEQFFGPGTRLTVL.

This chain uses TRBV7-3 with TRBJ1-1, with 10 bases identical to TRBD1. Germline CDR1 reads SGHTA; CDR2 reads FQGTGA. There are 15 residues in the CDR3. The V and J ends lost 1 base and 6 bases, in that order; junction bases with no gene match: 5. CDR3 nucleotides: TGTGCCAGCAGCTTAATAGAGGGACAGGGGTCTGAAGCTTTCTTT. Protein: CASSLIEGQGSEAFF.

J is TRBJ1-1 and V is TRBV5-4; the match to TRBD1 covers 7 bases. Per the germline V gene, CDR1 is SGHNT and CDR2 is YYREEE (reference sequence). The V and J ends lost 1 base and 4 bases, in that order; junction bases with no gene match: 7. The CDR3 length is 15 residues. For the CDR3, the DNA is TGTGCCAGCAGCTTGACAGGGGCGCTTGGCACTGAAGCTTTCTTT. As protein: CASSLTGALGTEAFF.

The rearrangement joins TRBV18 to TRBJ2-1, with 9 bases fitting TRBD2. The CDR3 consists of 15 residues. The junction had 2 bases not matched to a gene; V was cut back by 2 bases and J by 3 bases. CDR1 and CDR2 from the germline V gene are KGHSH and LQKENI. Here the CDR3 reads CASSPVLAGYNEQFF. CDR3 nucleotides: TGTGCCAGCTCACCAGTACTAGCGGGCTACAATGAGCAGTTCTTC.

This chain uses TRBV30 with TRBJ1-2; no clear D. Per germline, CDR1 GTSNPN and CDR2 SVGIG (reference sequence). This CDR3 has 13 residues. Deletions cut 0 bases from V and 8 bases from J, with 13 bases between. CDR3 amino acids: CAWSVTAEQGYTF. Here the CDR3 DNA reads TGTGCCTGGAGTGTTACAGCAGAGCAGGGCTACACCTTC.

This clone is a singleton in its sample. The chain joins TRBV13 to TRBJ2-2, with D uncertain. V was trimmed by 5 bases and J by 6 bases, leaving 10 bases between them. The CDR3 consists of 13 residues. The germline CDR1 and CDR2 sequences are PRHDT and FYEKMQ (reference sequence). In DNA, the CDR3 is TGTGCCAGCAGCAGTCCGGAGTCCGGGGAGCTGTTTTTT. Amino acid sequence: CASSSPESGELFF.

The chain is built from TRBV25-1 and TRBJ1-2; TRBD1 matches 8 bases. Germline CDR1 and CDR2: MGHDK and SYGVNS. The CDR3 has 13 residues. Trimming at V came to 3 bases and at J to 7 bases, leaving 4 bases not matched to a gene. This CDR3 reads CASSEQGAGGYTF. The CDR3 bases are TGTGCCAGCAGTGAGCAGGGGGCGGGTGGCTACACCTTC.

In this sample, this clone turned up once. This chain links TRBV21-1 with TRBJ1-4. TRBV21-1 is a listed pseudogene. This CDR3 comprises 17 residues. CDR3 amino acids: CASSNGPKLGEHEKLFF. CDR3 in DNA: TGTGCCAGCAGCAACGGTCCGAAACTAGGGGAACATGAAAAACTGTTTTTT.

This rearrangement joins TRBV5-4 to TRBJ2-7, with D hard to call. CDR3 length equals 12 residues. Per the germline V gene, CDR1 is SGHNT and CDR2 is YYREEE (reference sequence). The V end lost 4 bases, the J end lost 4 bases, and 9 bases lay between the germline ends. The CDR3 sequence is CASSLDGYEQYF. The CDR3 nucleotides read TGTGCCAGCAGCCTAGACGGATACGAGCAGTACTTC.

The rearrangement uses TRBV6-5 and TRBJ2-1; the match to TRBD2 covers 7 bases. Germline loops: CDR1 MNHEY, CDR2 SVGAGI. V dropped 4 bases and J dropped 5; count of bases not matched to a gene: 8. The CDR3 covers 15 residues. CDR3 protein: CASSSPLLADNEQFF. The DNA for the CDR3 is TGTGCCAGCAGTTCCCCCCTGCTAGCGGACAATGAGCAGTTCTTC.

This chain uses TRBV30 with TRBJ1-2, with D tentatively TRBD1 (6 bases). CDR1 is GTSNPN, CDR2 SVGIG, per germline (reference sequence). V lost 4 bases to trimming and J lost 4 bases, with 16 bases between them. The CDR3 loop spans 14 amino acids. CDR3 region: CAWTHRGQIYGYTF. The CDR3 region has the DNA TGTGCCTGGACTCATAGAGGACAGATCTATGGCTACACCTTC.

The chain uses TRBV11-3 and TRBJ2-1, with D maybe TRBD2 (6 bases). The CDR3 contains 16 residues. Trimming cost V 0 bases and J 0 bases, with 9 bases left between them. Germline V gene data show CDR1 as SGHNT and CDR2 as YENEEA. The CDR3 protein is CASSLDRGSSYNEQFF. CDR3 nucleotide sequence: TGTGCCAGCAGCTTAGATCGGGGGAGCTCCTACAATGAGCAGTTCTTC.

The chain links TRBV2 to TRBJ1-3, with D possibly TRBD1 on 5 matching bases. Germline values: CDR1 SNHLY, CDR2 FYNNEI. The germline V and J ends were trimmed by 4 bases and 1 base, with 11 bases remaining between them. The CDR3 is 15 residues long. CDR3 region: CASSAGAASGNTIYF. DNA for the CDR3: TGTGCCAGCAGTGCTGGGGCAGCATCTGGAAACACCATATATTTT.

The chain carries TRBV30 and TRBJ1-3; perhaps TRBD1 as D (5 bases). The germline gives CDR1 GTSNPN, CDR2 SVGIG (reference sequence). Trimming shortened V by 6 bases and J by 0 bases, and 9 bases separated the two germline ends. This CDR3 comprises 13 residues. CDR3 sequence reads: CACADSSGNTIYF. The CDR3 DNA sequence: TGTGCCTGCGCTGACAGCTCTGGAAACACCATATATTTT.

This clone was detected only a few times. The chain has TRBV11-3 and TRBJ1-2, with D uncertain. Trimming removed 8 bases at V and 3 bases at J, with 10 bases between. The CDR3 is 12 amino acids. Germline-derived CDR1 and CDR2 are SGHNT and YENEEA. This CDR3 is CASGDGHYGYTF. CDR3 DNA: TGTGCCAGCGGCGACGGCCACTATGGCTACACCTTC.

In DNA form, the CDR3 reads TGTGCCAGTAAAGCTTCACAGGCCTACGAGCAGTACTTC. It encodes CASKASQAYEQYF. The rearrangement uses TRBV19 and TRBJ2-7; a weak D match, TRBD1 (5 bases). The CDR3 loop spans 13 amino acids. V was clipped by 7 bases and J by 2 bases, with 12 bases between them. Looked up from germline, CDR1 is LNHDA and CDR2 is SQIVND (reference sequence). The whole variable domain, filled in from reference TRBV19 and TRBJ2-7, reads DGGITQSPKYLFRKEGQNVTLSCEQNLNHDAMYWYRQDPGQGLRLIYYSQIVNDFQKGDIAEGYSVSREKKESFPLTVTSAQKNPTAFYLCASKASQAYEQYFGPGTRLTVT.

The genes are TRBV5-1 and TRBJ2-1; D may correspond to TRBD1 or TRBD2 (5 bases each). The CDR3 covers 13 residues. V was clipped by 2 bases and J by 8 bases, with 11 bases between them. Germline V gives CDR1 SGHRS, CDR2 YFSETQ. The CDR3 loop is CASSFGDRDEQFF. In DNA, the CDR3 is TGCGCCAGCAGCTTCGGGGACCGGGATGAGCAGTTCTTC.

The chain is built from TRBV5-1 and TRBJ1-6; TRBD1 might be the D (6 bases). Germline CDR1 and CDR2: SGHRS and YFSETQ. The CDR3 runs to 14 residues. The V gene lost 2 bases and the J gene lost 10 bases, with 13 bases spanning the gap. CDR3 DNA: TGCGCCAGCAGCTTTGGCCACAGGGACTCACCCCTCCACTTT. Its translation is CASSFGHRDSPLHF. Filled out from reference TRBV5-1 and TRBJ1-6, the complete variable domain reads KAGVTQTPRYLIKTRGQQVTLSCSPISGHRSVSWYQQTPGQGLQFLFEYFSETQRNKGNFPGRFSGRQFSNSRSEMNVSTLELGDSALYLCASSFGHRDSPLHFGNGTRLTVT.

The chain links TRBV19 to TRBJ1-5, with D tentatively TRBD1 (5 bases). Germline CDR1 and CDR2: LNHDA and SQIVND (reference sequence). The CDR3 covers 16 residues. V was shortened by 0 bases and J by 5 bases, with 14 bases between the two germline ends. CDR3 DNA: TGTGCCAGTAGTATAGACCCCCGGGGCGGCGATCAGCCCCAGCATTTT. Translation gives CASSIDPRGGDQPQHF.

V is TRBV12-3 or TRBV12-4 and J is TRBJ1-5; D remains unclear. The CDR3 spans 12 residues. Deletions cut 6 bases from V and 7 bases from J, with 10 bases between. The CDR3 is CASSTNGQPQHF. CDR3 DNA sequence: TGTGCCAGCAGCACGAACGGACAGCCCCAGCATTTT.

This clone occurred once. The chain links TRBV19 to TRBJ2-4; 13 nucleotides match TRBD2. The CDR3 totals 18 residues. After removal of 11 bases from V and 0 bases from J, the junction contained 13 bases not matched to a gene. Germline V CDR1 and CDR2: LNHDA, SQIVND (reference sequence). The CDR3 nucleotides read TGTGCCTGCTCCCGCGGGACTAGCGGGGCACTAGCCAAAAACATTCAGTACTTC. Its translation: CACSRGTSGALAKNIQYF.

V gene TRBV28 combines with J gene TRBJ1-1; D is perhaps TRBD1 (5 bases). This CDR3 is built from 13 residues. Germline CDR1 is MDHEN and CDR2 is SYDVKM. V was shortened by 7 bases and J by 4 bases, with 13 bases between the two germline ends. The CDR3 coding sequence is TGTGCCAGCAACCCGCAGGGTACCACTGAAGCTTTCTTT. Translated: CASNPQGTTEAFF.

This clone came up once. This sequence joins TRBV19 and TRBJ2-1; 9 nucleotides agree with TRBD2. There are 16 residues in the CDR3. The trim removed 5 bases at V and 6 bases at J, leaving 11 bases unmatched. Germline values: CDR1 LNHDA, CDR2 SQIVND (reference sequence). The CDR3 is CASSGTGTSRGNEQFF. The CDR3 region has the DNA TGTGCCAGTAGTGGAACCGGGACTAGCAGGGGCAATGAGCAGTTCTTC. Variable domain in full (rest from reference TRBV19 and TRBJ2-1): DGGITQSPKYLFRKEGQNVTLSCEQNLNHDAMYWYRQDPGQGLRLIYYSQIVNDFQKGDIAEGYSVSREKKESFPLTVTSAQKNPTAFYLCASSGTGTSRGNEQFFGPGTRLTVL.

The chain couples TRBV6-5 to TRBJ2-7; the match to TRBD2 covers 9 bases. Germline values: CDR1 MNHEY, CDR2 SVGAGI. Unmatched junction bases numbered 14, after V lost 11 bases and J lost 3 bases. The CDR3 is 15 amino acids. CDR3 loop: CAAVPIAGAFYEQYF. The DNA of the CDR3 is TGTGCCGCAGTGCCTATAGCGGGAGCTTTCTACGAGCAGTACTTC.

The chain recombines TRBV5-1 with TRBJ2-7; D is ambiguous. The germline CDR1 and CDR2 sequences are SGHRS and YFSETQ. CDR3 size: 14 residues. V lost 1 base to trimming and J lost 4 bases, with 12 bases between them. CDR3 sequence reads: CASSLSGGAYEQYF. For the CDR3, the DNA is TGCGCCAGCAGCTTGAGTGGCGGAGCTTACGAGCAGTACTTC.

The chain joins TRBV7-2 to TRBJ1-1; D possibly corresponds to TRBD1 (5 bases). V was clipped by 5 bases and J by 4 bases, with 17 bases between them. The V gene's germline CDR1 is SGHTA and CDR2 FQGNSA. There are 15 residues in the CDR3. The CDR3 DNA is TGTGCCAGCAGCGGATCAGGGCGGCGGAGCACTGAAGCTTTCTTT. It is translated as CASSGSGRRSTEAFF.

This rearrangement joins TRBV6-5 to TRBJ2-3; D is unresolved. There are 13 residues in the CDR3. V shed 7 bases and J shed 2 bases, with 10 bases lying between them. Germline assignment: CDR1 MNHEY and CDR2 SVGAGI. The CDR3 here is CASNPPDTDTQYF. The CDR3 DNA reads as TGTGCCAGCAATCCCCCTGACACAGATACGCAGTATTTT.

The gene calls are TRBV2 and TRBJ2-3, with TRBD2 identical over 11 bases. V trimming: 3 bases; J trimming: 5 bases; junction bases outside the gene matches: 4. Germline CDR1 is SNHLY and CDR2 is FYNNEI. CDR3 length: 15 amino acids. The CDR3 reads CASSELLAGVDTQYF. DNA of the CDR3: TGTGCCAGCAGTGAGTTACTAGCGGGAGTAGATACGCAGTATTTT.